This T cell receptor beta chain was captured by sequencing in a study of T cell responses to AZD1222 COVID-19 vaccine. Germline assignment: CDR1 GTSNPN and CDR2 SVGIG (reference sequence). The CDR3 is 14 residues long. V was shortened by 0 bases and J by 5 bases, with 14 bases between the two germline ends. To note about this clone: Antigen specificity is unknown.

Repertoires were generated with immunoSEQ multiplex PCR, while TCRdb's copy carries only in-frame clones and drops some. Counted here are about 210,000 clones, about 95% occurring once; the ten biggest clones make up around 1.7%. Study-wide results and caveats: The number of AZD1222 recipients seropositive at baseline was only five or six.

The rearrangement joins TRBV30 to TRBJ2-7, with TRBD1 as a possible D gene (5 bases). The sample here was peripheral blood, taken 28 days after the second dose of the MenACWY control vaccine. The sequence derives from an adult who received the MenACWY meningococcal vaccine as a control. CDR3 sequence reads: CAWSVGHSGHEQYF. The CDR3 bases are TGTGCCTGGAGTGTAGGACACTCGGGTCACGAGCAGTACTTC.